One sample yielded the 6 T cell receptor beta chains listed below, sequenced in a study of regulatory T cells in long-lasting Graves disease. Construction of TCR beta libraries relied on iRepertoire HTBI primers and on Arm-PCR targeting CDR3 regions. TCRdb reprocessed the multiplex PCR reads with MiXCR, giving one entry per CDR3 protein. The profile covers some 220,000 distinct CDR3 sequences, with roughly 20% appearing a single time and roughly 10% taken by the ten largest. Time point reported: newly diagnosed GD, antithyroid drugs for less than 3 months. PBMC RNA served as the TCR library source. The sample also formed part of further work on T cells in Graves' hyperthyroidism and ophthalmopathy.

This specimen consisted of peripheral blood mononuclear cells (PBMCs), obtained at new diagnosis, from a patient treated with antithyroid drugs. These receptors originate from a woman aged 25-40 years with Graves disease.

The sample holds many counts of this clonotype. The V and J genes are TRBV7-8 and TRBJ1-5; unclear D gene. The CDR3 loop spans 13 amino acids. V lost 5 bases and J lost 3, with 8 bases in between. Germline CDR1 reads SGHVS; CDR2 reads FQNEAQ. For the CDR3, the DNA is TGTGCCAGCAGCCTGGCCGACAATCAGCCCCAGCATTTT. Its translation: CASSLADNQPQHF.

This clonotype was seen ten or more times. V and J are TRBV30 and TRBJ2-7; a possible D gene is TRBD1 (5 bases). This CDR3 comprises 13 residues. The germline CDR1 and CDR2 sequences are GTSNPN and SVGIG (reference sequence). V was clipped by 4 bases and J by 1 base, with 11 bases between them. The DNA for the CDR3 is TGTGCCTGGACCCGACAGCAGTCCTACGAGCAGTACTTC. Residues: CAWTRQQSYEQYF.

This clonotype was seen many times. The chain uses TRBV4-1 and TRBJ1-1, with D uncertain. In germline, CDR1 is MGHRA, CDR2 YSYEKL. The CDR3 loop spans 13 amino acids. V was shortened by 4 bases and J by 7 bases, with 13 bases between the two germline ends. CDR3 sequence reads: CASSPRTAGEAFF. CDR3 in DNA: TGCGCCAGCAGCCCCAGGACCGCGGGTGAAGCTTTCTTT.

This clonotype was observed at least ten times. The chain joins TRBV12-3 or TRBV12-4 to TRBJ1-2, with D perhaps TRBD1 (5 bases). The CDR3 has 14 amino acids. Trimming cost V 7 bases and J 2 bases, with 14 bases left between them. CDR3 loop: CASIHLGGNYGYTF. CDR3 coding DNA: TGTGCCAGCATCCACCTCGGGGGGAACTATGGCTACACCTTC.

This clonotype was counted many times. This rearrangement joins TRBV15 to TRBJ2-3; 8 positions match TRBD2. This CDR3 has 19 amino acids. V shed 1 base, J shed 1 base, and the junction held 13 bases outside the gene matches. The germline V gene has CDR1 LNHNV and CDR2 YYDKDF (reference sequence). The CDR3 DNA follows: TGTGCCACCAGCAGAGGTTGGGGTGGGGCGGGGGGCCGCACAGATACGCAGTATTTT. As protein: CATSRGWGGAGGRTDTQYF.

This chain joins TRBV20-1 and TRBJ2-5, with 9 bases identical to TRBD1. The germline gives CDR1 DFQATT, CDR2 SNEGSKA (reference sequence). This CDR3 spans 16 amino acids. With V trimmed by 2 bases and J by 4 bases, 11 bases remained unmatched. The CDR3 spells CSARKTGGQLGETQYF. CDR3 coding DNA: TGCAGTGCTAGAAAGACAGGGGGGCAGTTAGGAGAGACCCAGTACTTC.